This T cell receptor beta chain was sequenced for a study of OX40 agonist ivuxolimab in advanced cancers. Method: immunoSEQ multiplex PCR; TCRdb's copy keeps in-frame clones and lacks some. The sample lists about 22,000 clones; roughly 81% were seen once. This TCR came from an adult with an advanced solid tumor such as melanoma, head and neck, liver or kidney cancer. Sequenced material: CD4+ or CD8+ T cells sorted from blood, taken in a trial of the OX40 agonist ivuxolimab.

This CDR3 reads CASSLAGGDYNEQFF. CDR3 DNA sequence: TGTGCCAGCAGCTTAGCCGGGGGAGACTACAATGAGCAGTTCTTC. The V gene is TRBV7-9, the J gene TRBJ2-1; D is perhaps TRBD2 (6 bases). The CDR3 consists of 15 residues. Germline V gives CDR1 SEHNR, CDR2 FQNEAQ (reference sequence). Trimming cost V 0 bases and J 3 bases, with 9 bases left between them. Based on the CDR3 plus reference TRBV7-9 and TRBJ2-1, the full variable domain is DTGVSQNPRHKITKRGQNVTFRCDPISEHNRLYWYRQTLGQGPEFLTYFQNEAQLEKSRLLSDRFSAERPKGSFSTLEIQRTEQGDSAMYLCASSLAGGDYNEQFFGPGTRLTVL.